Listed here are 21 T cell receptor beta chains from one sample, sequenced in a study of blood T cell repertoires in COVID-19. Sequenced by immunoSEQ multiplex PCR; TCRdb stores in-frame clones only, minus some. The table includes some 320,000 clones, under 95% detected once. Input material: PBMCs or T cells enriched from blood (not recorded which). Source of these receptors: a man between 60 and 75 years old who had recovered from COVID-19.

This clone was counted once. This chain uses TRBV6-5 with TRBJ1-3; TRBD1 aligns across 7 bases. CDR1 is MNHEY and CDR2 is SVGAGI in the germline V gene. The length of the CDR3 is 14 residues. The junction had 3 bases not matched to a gene; V was cut back by 7 bases and J by 0 bases. The CDR3 nucleotides read TGTGCCAGCAAGGACAGGCCCTCTGGAAACACCATATATTTT. This encodes CASKDRPSGNTIYF.

The V call is TRBV4-1, the J call TRBJ2-5; 9 bases fit TRBD2. Per the germline V gene, CDR1 is MGHRA and CDR2 is YSYEKL. This CDR3 spans 16 amino acids. With V trimmed by 4 bases and J by 1 base, 7 bases remained unmatched. The CDR3 region is CASSRVAGELQETQYF. The CDR3, as DNA: TGCGCCAGCAGCCGAGTAGCGGGGGAACTCCAAGAGACCCAGTACTTC.

The CDR3 coding sequence is TGTGCCAGTGCGGGGGTTCGAGGTCCTTCTGGCACAGATACGCAGTATTTT. Its translation: CASAGVRGPSGTDTQYF. This sequence joins TRBV19 and TRBJ2-3; TRBD2 aligns across 7 bases. CDR1 is LNHDA and CDR2 is SQIVND in the germline V gene (reference sequence). This CDR3 has 17 amino acids. V lost 8 bases, J lost 1 base, and 15 bases stayed unmatched.

The chain combines TRBV30 with TRBJ2-5; D might be TRBD2 (6 bases). The CDR3 is made up of 16 amino acids. Trimming shortened V by 0 bases and J by 0 bases, and 14 bases separated the two germline ends. In germline, CDR1 is GTSNPN, CDR2 SVGIG (reference sequence). CDR3 residues: CAWSVLAAAYQETQYF. DNA for the CDR3: TGTGCCTGGAGTGTATTAGCGGCAGCGTACCAAGAGACCCAGTACTTC.

The chain carries TRBV5-8 and TRBJ1-1; no clear D. Germline CDR1 and CDR2: SGHTS and YDEGEE. The CDR3 is 13 amino acids. The V end was cut by 1 base, the J end by 7 bases, with 11 bases between. Written as DNA, the CDR3 is TGTGCCAGCAGCTTGTTACCTTCGGTTGAAGCTTTCTTT. Residues: CASSLLPSVEAFF.

The chain has TRBV7-2 and TRBJ1-2; TRBD1 agrees at 9 bases. V was pared by 7 bases and J by 6 bases, with 15 bases of the junction left unmatched. The V gene's germline CDR1 is SGHTA and CDR2 FQGNSA. The CDR3 totals 16 residues. CDR3 sequence: CASTRRQGVALHGYTF. The CDR3 coding sequence is TGTGCCAGCACAAGACGACAGGGGGTGGCCTTGCATGGCTACACCTTC.

The V call is TRBV4-2, the J call TRBJ2-3, with 8 bases lining up with TRBD2. In germline, CDR1 is LGHNA, CDR2 YNFKEQ. This CDR3 spans 20 amino acids. V lost 3 bases to trimming and J lost 1 base; unmatched junction nucleotides: 18. The CDR3 reads CASSQKRRSGGPLRTDTQYF. The CDR3 bases are TGTGCCAGCAGCCAGAAGAGGCGAAGCGGGGGCCCACTCCGCACAGATACGCAGTATTTT.

This clone was recorded a few times. The chain employs TRBV19 and TRBJ2-7; no clear D. The V gene's germline CDR1 is LNHDA and CDR2 SQIVND (reference sequence). The CDR3 has 15 residues. V was cut by 4 bases and J by 0 bases, with 13 bases left in between. Here the CDR3 reads CASSRSLSGSYEQYF. CDR3 nucleotides: TGTGCCAGTAGTAGATCCCTCTCGGGCTCCTACGAGCAGTACTTC. Full variable domain (remainder filled in from reference TRBV19 and TRBJ2-7): DGGITQSPKYLFRKEGQNVTLSCEQNLNHDAMYWYRQDPGQGLRLIYYSQIVNDFQKGDIAEGYSVSREKKESFPLTVTSAQKNPTAFYLCASSRSLSGSYEQYFGPGTRLTVT.

V gene TRBV12-5 combines with J gene TRBJ1-5; D may be TRBD1 (5 bases). The germline V and J ends were trimmed by 4 bases and 0 bases, with 22 bases remaining between them. This CDR3 spans 19 amino acids. Germline assignment: CDR1 LGHNT and CDR2 FRNRAP. The CDR3 is CASGWDLIDSRYSNQPQHF. In DNA form, the CDR3 reads TGTGCTAGTGGTTGGGATTTAATAGACAGCCGGTATAGCAATCAGCCCCAGCATTTT.

The chain carries TRBV5-1 and TRBJ1-1, with TRBD1 matching 8 bases. The J segment lost 0 bases and the V segment lost 4 bases, leaving 8 bases of the junction unmatched. CDR3 length: 16 residues. Germline-derived CDR1 and CDR2 are SGHRS and YFSETQ. The CDR3 protein is CASSPNRQGMNTEAFF. The CDR3 bases are TGCGCCAGCAGCCCCAACCGACAGGGGATGAACACTGAAGCTTTCTTT.

The chain couples TRBV6-4 to TRBJ2-3, with TRBD2 matching 9 bases. The length of the CDR3 is 14 residues. Germline CDR1 and CDR2: MRHNA and SNTAGT. V trimming: 6 bases; J trimming: 0 bases; junction bases outside the gene matches: 1. In nucleotides, the CDR3 is TGTGCCAGCAGGCGGGAGGGAAGCACAGATACGCAGTATTTT. This gives the protein CASRREGSTDTQYF.

This rearrangement joins TRBV3-1 (or the pseudogene TRBV3-2) to TRBJ2-1; 14 positions agree with TRBD2. This CDR3 has 21 amino acids. Germline V gene sequence: CDR1 LGHDT, CDR2 YNNKEL (reference sequence). The ends lost 4 bases at V and 2 bases at J; junction bases unmatched: 16. CDR3 sequence: CASSRTSGGPRGPLTYNEQFF. The CDR3 DNA reads as TGTGCCAGCAGCCGGACTAGCGGGGGGCCCAGGGGTCCATTGACCTACAATGAGCAGTTCTTC.

This clone showed up just a few times. The chain employs TRBV5-6 and TRBJ2-7, with D possibly being TRBD2 (5 bases). The CDR3 has 13 amino acids. Germline CDR1 is SGHDT and CDR2 is YYEEEE. V lost 0 bases and J lost 5, with 9 bases in between. The CDR3 loop reads CASSLVPGNEQYF. The DNA of the CDR3 is TGTGCCAGCAGCTTGGTGCCGGGGAACGAGCAGTACTTC.

This clone was recorded once. The chain employs TRBV5-4 and TRBJ2-7; 8 bases agree with TRBD2. CDR1 is SGHNT and CDR2 is YYREEE in the germline V gene (reference sequence). This CDR3 is built from 15 residues. Losses at the gene ends were 4 bases for V and 3 bases for J; bases not matched to a gene: 9. The CDR3 reads CASSIAGPSLYEQYF. CDR3 nucleotide sequence: TGTGCCAGCAGCATAGCGGGACCTAGTCTCTACGAGCAGTACTTC.

This clone has a handful of counts. The V and J genes are TRBV11-2 and TRBJ1-1; 7 bases align to TRBD1. This CDR3 region has 15 residues. CDR1 SGHAT and CDR2 FQNNGV come from the germline V gene. The V and J ends lost 2 bases and 3 bases, in that order; junction bases with no gene match: 6. CDR3 region: CASSLRQGGDTEAFF. The CDR3 DNA sequence: TGTGCCAGCAGCTTACGACAGGGTGGGGACACTGAAGCTTTCTTT.

The chain joins TRBV27 to TRBJ2-7; D is uncertain. V shed 4 bases and J shed 4 bases, with 20 bases lying between them. The CDR3 sequence is 16 residues long. Germline loops: CDR1 MNHEY, CDR2 SMNVEV (reference sequence). For the CDR3, the DNA is TGTGCCAGCAGTTCTCAATCGCGGCGGCCTATGTACGAGCAGTACTTC. This gives the protein CASSSQSRRPMYEQYF.

In its sample, this clone was seen once. This chain uses TRBV2 with TRBJ2-7, with TRBD1 matching 8 bases. The CDR3 has 13 residues. V shed 4 bases, J shed 4 bases, and the junction held 3 bases outside the gene matches. The V gene's germline CDR1 is SNHLY and CDR2 FYNNEI. DNA for the CDR3: TGTGCCAGCAGTGGACAGGGGTGGTACGAGCAGTACTTC. It codes for CASSGQGWYEQYF.

The J gene is TRBJ1-2, the V gene TRBV28, with 7 bases aligning to TRBD1. Germline CDR1 and CDR2: MDHEN and SYDVKM. Trimming at V came to 5 bases and at J to 5 bases, leaving 5 bases not matched to a gene. This CDR3 has 13 residues. CDR3 protein: CASSPGRGYGYTF. The CDR3 bases are TGTGCCAGCAGTCCTGGCAGGGGGTATGGCTACACCTTC.

This chain uses TRBV2 with TRBJ1-2, with TRBD1 matching over 7 bases. Trimming at V came to 8 bases and at J to 4 bases, leaving 7 bases not matched to a gene. The germline gives CDR1 SNHLY, CDR2 FYNNEI. This CDR3 spans 13 amino acids. In DNA, the CDR3 is TGTGCCAGCGTAGACAGGGTTCTCTATGGCTACACCTTC. It specifies CASVDRVLYGYTF.

This clone has more than one count but fewer than ten. The rearrangement links TRBV15 to TRBJ2-5; 10 nucleotides match TRBD1. Germline CDR1 LNHNV, CDR2 YYDKDF (reference sequence). The CDR3 is 15 residues long. V dropped 6 bases and J dropped 3; count of bases not matched to a gene: 7. The CDR3 region has the DNA TGTGCCACCAGGAGCCGGGACAGGGGCGAAGAGACCCAGTACTTC. This translates into CATRSRDRGEETQYF.

V gene TRBV5-6 combines with J gene TRBJ2-2; TRBD2 aligns across 7 bases. This CDR3 has 17 residues. CDR1 and CDR2 from the germline V gene are SGHDT and YYEEEE. V lost 3 bases, J lost 6 bases, and 14 bases stayed unmatched. DNA of the CDR3: TGTGCCAGCAGCTCCTATCGCCTAGCGGAGCCTCCCGGGGAGCTGTTTTTT. This gives the protein CASSSYRLAEPPGELFF.